This TCR beta chain stems from a study of blood T cell repertoires in COVID-19. V was clipped by 7 bases and J by 7 bases; unmatched bases: 12. The CDR3 covers 14 residues. Germline CDR1 SGHTA, CDR2 FQGNSA. The data were produced by immunoSEQ multiplex PCR, yet TCRdb's version contains in-frame clones alone and is incomplete. The sample has 200,000 or so clones, roughly 90% seen once. Material for sequencing was peripheral blood. The chain employs TRBV7-2 and TRBJ1-1; 7 nucleotides line up with TRBD1. This sequence originates from a man in his 60s who had recovered from COVID-19. The CDR3 DNA reads as TGTGCCAGCATCCCTCGGACGGGACAGCTTGAAGCTTTCTTT. This encodes CASIPRTGQLEAFF.